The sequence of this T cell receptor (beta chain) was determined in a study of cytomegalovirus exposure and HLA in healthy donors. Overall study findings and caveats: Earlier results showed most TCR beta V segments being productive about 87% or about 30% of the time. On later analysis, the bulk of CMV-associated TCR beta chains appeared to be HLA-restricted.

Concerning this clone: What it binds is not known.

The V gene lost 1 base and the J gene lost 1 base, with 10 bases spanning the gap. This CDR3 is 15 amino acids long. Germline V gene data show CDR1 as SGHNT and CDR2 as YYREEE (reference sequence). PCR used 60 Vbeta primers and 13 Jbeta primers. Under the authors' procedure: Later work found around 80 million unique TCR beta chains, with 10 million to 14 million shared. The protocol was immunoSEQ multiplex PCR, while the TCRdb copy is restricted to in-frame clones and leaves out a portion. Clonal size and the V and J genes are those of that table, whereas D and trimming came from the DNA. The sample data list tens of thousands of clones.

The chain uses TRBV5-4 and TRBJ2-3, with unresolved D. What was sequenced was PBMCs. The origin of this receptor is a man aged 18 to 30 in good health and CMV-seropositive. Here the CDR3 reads CASSLNPERTDTQYF. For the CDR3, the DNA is TGTGCCAGCAGCTTGAACCCAGAACGCACAGATACGCAGTATTTT.